This T cell receptor beta chain was captured in a study of preoperative IRX-2 immunotherapy in early breast cancer. Germline V lookup: CDR1 GTSNPN, CDR2 SVGIG (reference sequence). The CDR3 has 17 amino acids. Between the trimmed V and J ends, which lost 0 bases and 1 base, there was a span of 19 bases. Using immunoSEQ multiplex PCR, the repertoire was profiled, and TCRdb retains in-frame clones only, with some absent. This table has approximately 96,000 clones, about nine tenths appearing once. The sample's treatment: preoperative locoregional IRX-2 cytokine immunotherapy. Preoperative locoregional IRX-2 cytokine immunotherapy was tested in the phase Ib source study.

The starting material was tumor tissue, obtained after IRX-2 immunotherapy. The receptor comes from a human donor with breast cancer. V usage is TRBV30 and J usage is TRBJ2-7; TRBD2 is a possible D gene (6 bases). The CDR3 DNA reads TGTGCCTGGAGTGTCTGGGCGGGAAATAGTCCTTCCTACGAGCAGTACTTC. This translates into CAWSVWAGNSPSYEQYF. Filled out from reference TRBV30 and TRBJ2-7, the complete variable domain reads SQTIHQWPATLVQPVGSPLSLECTVEGTSNPNLYWYRQAAGRGLQLLFYSVGIGQISSEVPQNLSASRPQDRQFILSSKKLLLSDSGFYLCAWSVWAGNSPSYEQYFGPGTRLTVT.